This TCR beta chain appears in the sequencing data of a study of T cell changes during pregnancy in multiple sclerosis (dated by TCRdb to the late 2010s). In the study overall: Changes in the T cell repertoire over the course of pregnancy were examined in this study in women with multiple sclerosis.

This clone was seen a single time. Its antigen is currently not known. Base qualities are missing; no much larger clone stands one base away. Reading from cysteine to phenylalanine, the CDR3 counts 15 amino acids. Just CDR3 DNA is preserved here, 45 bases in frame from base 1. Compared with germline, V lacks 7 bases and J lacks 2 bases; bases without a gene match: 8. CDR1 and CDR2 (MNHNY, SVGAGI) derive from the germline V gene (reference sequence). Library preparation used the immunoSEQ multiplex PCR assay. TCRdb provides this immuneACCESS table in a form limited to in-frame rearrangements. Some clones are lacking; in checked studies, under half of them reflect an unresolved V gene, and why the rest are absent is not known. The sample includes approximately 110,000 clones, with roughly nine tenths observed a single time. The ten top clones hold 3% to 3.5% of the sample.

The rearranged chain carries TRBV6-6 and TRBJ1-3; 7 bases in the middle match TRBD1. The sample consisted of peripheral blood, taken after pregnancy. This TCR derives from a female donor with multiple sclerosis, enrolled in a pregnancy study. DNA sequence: TGTGCCAGCATTCCCGAGGGGGCGGCTGGAAACACCATATATTTT. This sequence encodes CASIPEGAAGNTIYF.